Following are 27 T cell receptor beta chains from one sample sequenced in a study of CD8+CD57+ T cells in acquired aplastic anemia. According to the study, genomic DNA was the template for TCR beta VDJ and CDR3 profiling. Each CDR3 protein is one row after TCRdb ran MiXCR on the reads. The data hold 150,000 to 200,000 distinct CDR3 sequences, with about 48% observed a single time. Sequenced: sorted CD4+, CD8+, or CD8+CD57+ T cells (not recorded which) from PBMCs. These receptors came from a human donor in good health.

This clonotype was detected ten times or more. V and J are TRBV29-1 and TRBJ2-3; the D is unclear. Trimming cost V 4 bases and J 4 bases, with 12 bases left between them. CDR3 length: 13 residues. Germline V gene sequence: CDR1 SQVTM, CDR2 ANQGSEA. CDR3 sequence: CSVGYGSADTQYF. CDR3 coding DNA: TGCAGCGTTGGGTACGGGTCGGCAGATACGCAGTATTTT.

This clonotype was seen repeatedly, ten times or more. V and J are TRBV7-2 and TRBJ1-2; tentatively, D is TRBD1 (5 bases). Germline V gene lookup returns CDR1 SGHTA and CDR2 FQGNSA. With 2 bases removed from V and 4 bases from J, the gap between germline ends came to 20 bases. The CDR3 is made up of 17 amino acids. The CDR3 coding sequence is TGTGCCAGCAGCTTACGCCAGGGATTTTCCTCTCGCTATGGCTACACCTTC. Its protein product is CASSLRQGFSSRYGYTF. Together with reference TRBV7-2 and TRBJ1-2, the CDR3 gives the full variable domain: GAGVSQSPSNKVTEKGKDVELRCDPISGHTALYWYRQSLGQGLEFLIYFQGNSAPDKSGLPSDRFSAERTGGSVSTLTIQRTQQEDSAVYLCASSLRQGFSSRYGYTFGSGTRLTVV.

The J gene is TRBJ2-1, the V gene TRBV29-1; the match to TRBD2 covers 10 bases. Germline lookup yields CDR1 SQVTM and CDR2 ANQGSEA. The V gene end was trimmed by 5 bases and the J gene end by 3 bases; junction bases not matched to a gene: 4. CDR3 length equals 14 residues. The CDR3 loop is CSVWASGSYNEQFF. CDR3 DNA: TGCAGCGTTTGGGCTAGCGGGAGCTACAATGAGCAGTTCTTC.

Details on this clonotype: A clone one base away is much larger, so this may be a read error. V usage is TRBV6-5 and J usage is TRBJ1-3, with D unresolved. The CDR3 runs 14 residues. Germline CDR1 and CDR2: MNHEY and SVGAGI. V lost 2 bases and J lost 0, with 5 bases in between. CDR3 nucleotide sequence: TGTGCCAGCAGTTACCCTTACTCTGGAAACACCATATATTTT. This gives the protein CASSYPYSGNTIYF.

This clonotype was recorded at least ten times. The genes are TRBV14 and TRBJ1-1; maybe TRBD1 (5 bases). The CDR3 length is 13 residues. The germline V gene has CDR1 SGHDN and CDR2 FVKESK. Trimming removed 1 base at V and 6 bases at J, with 9 bases between. The DNA for the CDR3 is TGTGCCAGCAGCCAAGGGTGGGGCGCTGAAGCTTTCTTT. Translation gives CASSQGWGAEAFF.

The V call is TRBV5-1, the J call TRBJ1-6, with 11 positions matching TRBD1. The ends lost 4 bases at V and 2 bases at J; junction bases unmatched: 11. This CDR3 has 19 residues. Germline V CDR1 and CDR2: SGHRS, YFSETQ. The CDR3 here is CASSPGTGGISTYNSPLHF. Written as DNA, the CDR3 is TGCGCCAGCAGCCCCGGGACAGGGGGGATATCGACCTATAATTCACCCCTCCACTTT.

Notes on this clonotype: A much larger clone lies a single base off, so this may be a read error. The chain joins TRBV9 to TRBJ1-2, with no clear D. Germline CDR1 reads SGDLS; CDR2 reads YYNGEE. Trimming removed 3 bases at V and 8 bases at J, with 17 bases between. The CDR3 is 14 amino acids. CDR3 protein: CASSDSSSFGGYTF. The CDR3 coding sequence is TGTGCCAGCAGCGACTCAAGCTCCTTCGGAGGCTACACCTTC.

V and J are TRBV7-3 and TRBJ1-2, with D perhaps matching TRBD1 (5 bases). This CDR3 region has 13 residues. Germline CDR1 is SGHTA and CDR2 is FQGTGA. Trimming removed 3 bases at V and 4 bases at J, with 9 bases between. CDR3 nucleotide sequence: TGTGCCAGCAGCTTCGGGACGGGCTATGGCTACACCTTC. This translates into CASSFGTGYGYTF.

This rearrangement joins TRBV19 to TRBJ1-1, with D maybe TRBD1 (5 bases). The V gene's germline CDR1 is LNHDA and CDR2 SQIVND (reference sequence). The CDR3 extends over 15 amino acids. V lost 4 bases and J 4 bases, leaving 16 bases between the germline ends. DNA of the CDR3: TGTGCCAGTAGTAGCGAGGGGCGGGGGATCACTGAAGCTTTCTTT. It specifies CASSSEGRGITEAFF. Supplemented by reference TRBV19 and TRBJ1-1, the full variable domain reads DGGITQSPKYLFRKEGQNVTLSCEQNLNHDAMYWYRQDPGQGLRLIYYSQIVNDFQKGDIAEGYSVSREKKESFPLTVTSAQKNPTAFYLCASSSEGRGITEAFFGQGTRLTVV.

V gene TRBV6-1 combines with J gene TRBJ1-5; D gene ambiguous. The V end was cut by 7 bases, the J end by 7 bases, with 14 bases between. The CDR3 is 13 residues long. CDR1 is MNHNS, CDR2 SASEGT, per germline. Here the CDR3 reads CASNGLFGQPQHF. The CDR3 bases are TGTGCCAGCAATGGACTCTTTGGCCAGCCCCAGCATTTT.

The genes are TRBV25-1 and TRBJ2-2, with 9 bases lining up with TRBD1. V lost 5 bases and J lost 1; bases outside the gene matches: 8. CDR3 length: 17 residues. CDR1 is MGHDK, CDR2 SYGVNS, per germline. The CDR3 region is CASSKGQGIGNTGELFF. The CDR3 nucleotides are TGTGCCAGCAGTAAGGGACAGGGAATAGGGAACACCGGGGAGCTGTTTTTT.

The chain recombines TRBV29-1 with TRBJ2-3; D remains ambiguous. Trimming took off 3 bases at V and 3 bases at J, with 4 bases between the two ends. The CDR3 has 11 amino acids. Germline CDR1 reads SQVTM; CDR2 reads ANQGSEA. The CDR3 DNA sequence: TGCAGCGTTGAGGCGACAGATACGCAGTATTTT. Translation gives CSVEATDTQYF.

This clonotype occurred many times. The genes are TRBV5-1 and TRBJ1-2; 10 bases map to TRBD1. V shed 3 bases and J 4 bases; nucleotides not matched to a gene: 3. CDR3 size: 14 residues. CDR1 and CDR2 (germline): SGHRS, YFSETQ. This CDR3 is CASSSTGGSYGYTF. CDR3 DNA sequence: TGCGCCAGCAGCTCGACAGGGGGCAGCTATGGCTACACCTTC. Full variable domain (missing parts from reference TRBV5-1 and TRBJ1-2): KAGVTQTPRYLIKTRGQQVTLSCSPISGHRSVSWYQQTPGQGLQFLFEYFSETQRNKGNFPGRFSGRQFSNSRSEMNVSTLELGDSALYLCASSSTGGSYGYTFGSGTRLTVV.

This chain connects TRBV29-1 to TRBJ2-3; 8 bases fit TRBD1. The germline V gene has CDR1 SQVTM and CDR2 ANQGSEA. The CDR3 consists of 14 residues. The ends lost 4 bases at V and 1 base at J; junction bases unmatched: 4. The chain's CDR3 is CSVGTGYGTDTQYF. The CDR3 coding sequence is TGCAGCGTTGGGACAGGGTATGGCACAGATACGCAGTATTTT.

This rearrangement joins TRBV3-1 to TRBJ1-3; D gene ambiguous. Germline CDR1 LGHDT, CDR2 YNNKEL (reference sequence). The CDR3 length is 16 residues. The V and J ends lost 0 bases and 2 bases respectively, with 11 bases between them. This CDR3 is CASSQDRGFPGNTIYF. The CDR3 DNA sequence: TGTGCCAGCAGCCAAGATCGGGGTTTTCCTGGAAACACCATATATTTT.

This clonotype was counted many times. The genes are TRBV3-1 and TRBJ2-6; D remains unclear. The CDR3 covers 15 residues. Germline V lookup: CDR1 LGHDT, CDR2 YNNKEL (reference sequence). Trimming removed 5 bases at V and 0 bases at J, with 8 bases between. Here the CDR3 reads CASSESGSGANVLTF. DNA for the CDR3: TGTGCCAGCAGCGAGTCAGGCTCTGGGGCCAACGTCCTGACTTTC.

The V call is TRBV19, the J call TRBJ1-1, with D possibly matching TRBD1 (5 bases). The V end lost 10 bases, the J end lost 6 bases, and 9 bases lay between the germline ends. The germline V gene encodes CDR1 LNHDA and CDR2 SQIVND (reference sequence). This CDR3 has 10 residues. CDR3: CATVGAEAFF. The CDR3 coding sequence is TGTGCCACCGTGGGGGCTGAAGCTTTCTTT.

The chain uses TRBV24-1 and TRBJ2-1, with TRBD2 matching over 14 bases. Germline V gene sequence: CDR1 KGHDR, CDR2 SFDVKD. With 4 bases clipped from V and 10 bases from J, the junction kept 11 bases outside the gene matches. The CDR3 totals 17 residues. CDR3 nucleotides: TGTGCCACCAGTGACCAGACTAGCGGGAGGGCCCAGGAGGAGCAGTTCTTC. As protein: CATSDQTSGRAQEEQFF.

This clonotype was observed a few times. A clone one base away is much larger, so this may be a read error. The chain carries TRBV14 and TRBJ2-7; D remains unclear. Trimming cost V 8 bases and J 1 base, with 0 bases left between them. The CDR3 covers 9 residues. The germline CDR1 and CDR2 sequences are SGHDN and FVKESK. Here the CDR3 DNA reads TGTGCCAGCTCCTACGAGCAGTACTTC. Translation gives CASSYEQYF.

At least ten counts were recorded for this clonotype. The V gene is TRBV20-1, the J gene TRBJ1-3; 9 bases match TRBD1. The CDR3 length is 16 residues. The germline CDR1 and CDR2 sequences are DFQATT and SNEGSKA (reference sequence). With V trimmed by 6 bases and J by 1 base, 10 bases remained unmatched. For the CDR3, the DNA is TGCAGTGCCGTCGACAGGGGGTATCGTTCTGGAAACACCATATATTTT. Its translation: CSAVDRGYRSGNTIYF.

As concerns this clonotype: A much bigger clone sits one base away, suggesting this may be a read error. The chain recombines TRBV19 with TRBJ2-7; 9 bases match TRBD1. The CDR3 consists of 15 residues. The V gene's germline CDR1 is LNHDA and CDR2 SQIVND (reference sequence). Trimming took 6 bases from V and 10 from J; bases not matched to a gene: 16. DNA for the CDR3: TGTGCCAGTAGAGCTCCGGGACAGGGCTCGCTCAACCAGTACTTC. Translating gives CASRAPGQGSLNQYF.

The chain couples TRBV12-3 or TRBV12-4 to TRBJ2-7, with TRBD1 matching 9 bases. The CDR3 contains 13 residues. Losses at the gene ends were 6 bases for V and 3 bases for J; bases not matched to a gene: 3. CDR3 protein: CASRRQGVYEQYF. In nucleotides, the CDR3 is TGTGCCAGCAGACGACAGGGGGTCTACGAGCAGTACTTC.

The chain recombines TRBV11-1 with TRBJ2-2; 9 positions match TRBD2. The CDR3 is 18 residues long. The germline V gene has CDR1 SGHAT and CDR2 FQDESV (reference sequence). With V trimmed by 0 bases and J by 0 bases, 5 bases remained unmatched. The CDR3 loop is CASSLAPSSGANTGELFF. DNA of the CDR3: TGTGCCAGCAGCTTAGCCCCCTCTAGCGGGGCGAACACCGGGGAGCTGTTTTTT.

This clonotype was picked up many times. CDR3 sequence: CASRAASGSYEQYF. The CDR3 DNA reads TGTGCCAGCAGGGCTGCTAGCGGGTCATACGAGCAGTACTTC. The chain employs TRBV5-4 and TRBJ2-7; TRBD2 aligns across 8 bases. CDR3 length: 14 amino acids. With V trimmed by 5 bases and J by 4 bases, 8 bases remained unmatched. Germline-derived CDR1 and CDR2 are SGHNT and YYREEE (reference sequence).

The CDR3 loop is CATSDLTSGRPETQYF. CDR3 coding DNA: TGTGCCACCAGTGATTTAACTAGCGGGAGACCAGAGACCCAGTACTTC. This chain uses TRBV24-1 with TRBJ2-5; 11 bases fit TRBD2. This CDR3 spans 16 amino acids. Germline CDR1 KGHDR, CDR2 SFDVKD. V gave up 1 base and J gave up 4 bases; unmatched junction bases: 4.

The chain employs TRBV19 and TRBJ1-5, with D possibly matching TRBD1 (6 bases). Germline lookup yields CDR1 LNHDA and CDR2 SQIVND (reference sequence). CDR3 length: 16 amino acids. Between the trimmed V and J ends, which lost 3 bases and 4 bases, there was a span of 16 bases. CDR3 bases: TGTGCCAGTAGTATTTGGGCAGGGGTGGAAAATCAGCCCCAGCATTTT. Protein: CASSIWAGVENQPQHF.

On this clonotype: The conserved phenylalanine or tryptophan is not found at the CDR3 terminus, so this likely reflects a read error. This chain joins TRBV10-3 and TRBJ2-2; D unclear. The CDR3 extends over 17 amino acids. CDR1 is ENHRY, CDR2 SYGVKD, per germline. The CDR3 sequence: CAISESTLGLGTGELFL. CDR3 in DNA: TGTGCCATCAGCGAGTCGACCCTAGGCTTGGGCACCGGGGAGCTGTTTCTT.